This T cell receptor beta chain was retrieved from a study of beta chain features in type 1 diabetes. In total, each donor contributed a single heparinised blood draw that averaged roughly 110 mL. In its sample, this clone was seen a few times. The antigen is not known. Reverse transcribing all isolated RNA meant expressed TCRB transcripts were sequenced. The data were produced by immunoSEQ multiplex PCR, yet TCRdb's version contains in-frame clones alone and is incomplete. The sample includes fewer than 250,000 clones, less than 15% of them seen just once. Findings and limits, study-wide: VDJ junctions sequenced from type 1 diabetes patients showed fewer insertions and more deletions.

The germline gives CDR1 SGHNT, CDR2 YYREEE (reference sequence). There are 14 residues in the CDR3. V was shortened by 0 bases and J by 6 bases, with 12 bases between the two germline ends. The source material was naive CD4+ T cells from blood. The clonotype originates from a woman aged 35 to 49 in good health. The V gene is TRBV5-4, the J gene TRBJ2-5, with a weak D call TRBD1 (6 bases). The CDR3 is CASSLDGTGKTQYF. In DNA form, the CDR3 reads TGTGCCAGCAGCTTGGACGGTACAGGGAAGACCCAGTACTTC.